The clone carrying this TCR beta chain has a single count. The data belong to a study of OX40 agonist ivuxolimab in advanced cancers. Study at large: The dose-escalation group included hepatocellular carcinoma, melanoma, renal cell carcinoma and head and neck cancer. Among those treated, three patients had partial responses, one with hepatocellular carcinoma and two with cutaneous melanoma.

Profiled with immunoSEQ multiplex PCR; TCRdb holds only in-frame clones, not every one. The sample holds some 16,000 clones, over 70% seen once. Sequences were derived from CD4+ or CD8+ T cells sorted from blood, sampled in a trial of the OX40 agonist ivuxolimab. The receptor's source is an adult with an advanced solid tumor such as melanoma, head and neck, liver or kidney cancer.

CDR3 DNA sequence: TGTGCCAGCACTGAGACAGGGGTTAATTCACCCCTCCACTTT. This translates into CASTETGVNSPLHF. The chain has TRBV6-6 and TRBJ1-6, with 8 bases fitting TRBD1. J gave up 6 bases and V 7 bases, and 5 bases lay outside the gene matches. This CDR3 has 14 residues. Germline CDR1 is MNHNY and CDR2 is SVGAGI (reference sequence).